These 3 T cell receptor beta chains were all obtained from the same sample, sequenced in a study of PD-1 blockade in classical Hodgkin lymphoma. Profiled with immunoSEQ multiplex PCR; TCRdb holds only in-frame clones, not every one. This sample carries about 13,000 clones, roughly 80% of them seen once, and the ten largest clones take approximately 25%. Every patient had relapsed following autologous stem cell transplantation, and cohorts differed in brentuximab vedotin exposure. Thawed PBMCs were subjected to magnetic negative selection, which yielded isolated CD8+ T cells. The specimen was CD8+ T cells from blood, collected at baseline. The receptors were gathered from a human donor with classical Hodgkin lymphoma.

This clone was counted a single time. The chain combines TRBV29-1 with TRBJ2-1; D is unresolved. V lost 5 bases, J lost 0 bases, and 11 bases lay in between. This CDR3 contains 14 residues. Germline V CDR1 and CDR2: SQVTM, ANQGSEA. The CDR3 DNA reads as TGCAGCGTTTTTACGGTGAGCTCCTACAATGAGCAGTTCTTC. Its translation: CSVFTVSSYNEQFF.

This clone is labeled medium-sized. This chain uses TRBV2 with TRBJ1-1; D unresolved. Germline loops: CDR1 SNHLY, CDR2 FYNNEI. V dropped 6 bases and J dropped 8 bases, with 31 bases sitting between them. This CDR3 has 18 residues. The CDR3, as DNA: TGTGCCAGCAGATCCCGGGAATTCCAAGGGTCAACGCGAGAAGAAGCTTTCTTT. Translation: CASRSREFQGSTREEAFF. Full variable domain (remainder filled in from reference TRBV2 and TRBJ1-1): EPEVTQTPSHQVTQMGQEVILRCVPISNHLYFYWYRQILGQKVEFLVSFYNNEISEKSEIFDDQFSVERPDGSNFTLKIRSTKLEDSAMYFCASRSREFQGSTREEAFFGQGTRLTVV.

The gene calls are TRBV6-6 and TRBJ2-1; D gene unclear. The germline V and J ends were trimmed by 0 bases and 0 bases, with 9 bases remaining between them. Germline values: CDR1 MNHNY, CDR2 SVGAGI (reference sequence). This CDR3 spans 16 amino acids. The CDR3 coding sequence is TGTGCCAGCAGTTACTCTGTGTCCTACTCCTACAATGAGCAGTTCTTC. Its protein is CASSYSVSYSYNEQFF.